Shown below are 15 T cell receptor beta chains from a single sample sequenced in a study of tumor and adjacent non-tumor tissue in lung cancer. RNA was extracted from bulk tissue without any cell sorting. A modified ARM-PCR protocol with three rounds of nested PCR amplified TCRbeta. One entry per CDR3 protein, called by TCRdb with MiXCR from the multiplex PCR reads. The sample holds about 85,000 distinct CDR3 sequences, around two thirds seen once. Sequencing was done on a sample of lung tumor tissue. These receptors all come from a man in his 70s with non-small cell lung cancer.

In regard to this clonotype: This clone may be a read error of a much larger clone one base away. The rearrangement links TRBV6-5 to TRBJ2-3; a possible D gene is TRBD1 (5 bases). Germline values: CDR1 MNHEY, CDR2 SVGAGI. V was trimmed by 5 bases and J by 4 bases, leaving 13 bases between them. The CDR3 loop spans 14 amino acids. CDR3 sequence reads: CASSLIRVADTQYF. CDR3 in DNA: TGTGCCAGCAGTCTCATCAGGGTCGCAGATACGCAGTATTTT.

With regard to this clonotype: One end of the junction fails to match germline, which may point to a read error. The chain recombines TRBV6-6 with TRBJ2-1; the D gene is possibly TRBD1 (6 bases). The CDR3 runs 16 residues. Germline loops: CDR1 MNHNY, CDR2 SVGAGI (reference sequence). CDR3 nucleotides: TGTACCAGCAGTTACTCGTGGGGGCGCTCATACAATGAGCAGTTCTTC. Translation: CTSSYSWGRSYNEQFF.

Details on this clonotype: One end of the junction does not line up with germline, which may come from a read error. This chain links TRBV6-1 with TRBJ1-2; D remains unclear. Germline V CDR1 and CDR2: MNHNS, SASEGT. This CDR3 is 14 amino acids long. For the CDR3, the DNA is TGTGCCAGCAGCAAACGGGGAAGGGATTATGGTTACACCTTC. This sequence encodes CASSKRGRDYGYTF.

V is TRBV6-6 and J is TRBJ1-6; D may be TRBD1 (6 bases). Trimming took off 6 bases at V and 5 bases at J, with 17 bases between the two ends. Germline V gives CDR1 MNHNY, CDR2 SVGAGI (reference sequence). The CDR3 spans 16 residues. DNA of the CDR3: TGTGCCAGCAGCACCCTTCGGGACAAGAATAATTCACCCCTCCACTTT. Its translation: CASSTLRDKNNSPLHF.

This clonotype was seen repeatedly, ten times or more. The CDR3 loop is CSAGHDEQYF. CDR3 nucleotides: TGCAGCGCCGGACACGACGAGCAGTACTTC. The chain combines TRBV29-1 with TRBJ2-7; possible D gene TRBD1, 5 bases. Deletions cut 7 bases from V and 5 bases from J, with 9 bases between. Germline assignment: CDR1 SQVTM and CDR2 ANQGSEA. The CDR3 spans 10 residues.

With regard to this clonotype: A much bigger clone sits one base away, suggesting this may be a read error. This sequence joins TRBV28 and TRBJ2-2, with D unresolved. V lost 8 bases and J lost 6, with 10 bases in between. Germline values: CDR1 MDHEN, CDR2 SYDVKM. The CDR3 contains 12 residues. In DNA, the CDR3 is TGTGCCAGCCATAGGCTCCCCGGGGAGCTGTTTTTT. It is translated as CASHRLPGELFF.

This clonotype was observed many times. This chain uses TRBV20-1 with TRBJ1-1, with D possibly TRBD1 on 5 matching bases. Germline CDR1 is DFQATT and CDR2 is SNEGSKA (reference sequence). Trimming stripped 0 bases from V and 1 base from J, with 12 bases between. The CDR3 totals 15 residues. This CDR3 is CSARDWGTGNTEAFF. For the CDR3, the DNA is TGCAGTGCTAGAGATTGGGGTACAGGGAACACTGAAGCTTTCTTT.

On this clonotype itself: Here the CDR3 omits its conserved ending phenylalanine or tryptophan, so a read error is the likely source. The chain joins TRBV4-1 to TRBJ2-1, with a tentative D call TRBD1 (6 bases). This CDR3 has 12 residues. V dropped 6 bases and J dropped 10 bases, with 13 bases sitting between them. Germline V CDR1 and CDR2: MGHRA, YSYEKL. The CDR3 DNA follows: TGCGCCAGCAGTCAACAGGGCTTCGAGCAGTTCTAC. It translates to CASSQQGFEQFY.

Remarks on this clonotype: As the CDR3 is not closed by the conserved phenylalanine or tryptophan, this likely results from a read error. This chain's CDR3 is CSVNGTGDEQFL. In DNA form, the CDR3 reads TGCAGCGTTAATGGGACGGGGGACGAGCAGTTCTTA. The V and J genes are TRBV29-1 and TRBJ2-1; TRBD2 might be the D (6 bases). The CDR3 totals 12 residues. V gave up 5 bases and J gave up 10 bases, with 15 bases separating them. Germline V gives CDR1 SQVTM, CDR2 ANQGSEA.

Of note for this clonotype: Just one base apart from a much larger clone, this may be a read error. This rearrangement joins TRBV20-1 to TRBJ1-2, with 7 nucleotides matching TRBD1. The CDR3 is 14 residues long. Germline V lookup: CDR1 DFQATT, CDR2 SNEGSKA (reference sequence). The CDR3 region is CSATTGRFSYAYTF. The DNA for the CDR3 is TGCAGTGCTACGACAGGGAGGTTCTCCTATGCCTACACCTTC.

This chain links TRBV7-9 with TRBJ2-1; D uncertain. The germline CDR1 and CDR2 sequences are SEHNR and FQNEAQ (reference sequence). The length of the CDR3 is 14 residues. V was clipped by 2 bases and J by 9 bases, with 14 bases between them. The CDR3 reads CASSLSDPRPEQFF. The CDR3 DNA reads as TGTGCCAGCAGCTTATCGGACCCTCGTCCTGAGCAGTTCTTC.

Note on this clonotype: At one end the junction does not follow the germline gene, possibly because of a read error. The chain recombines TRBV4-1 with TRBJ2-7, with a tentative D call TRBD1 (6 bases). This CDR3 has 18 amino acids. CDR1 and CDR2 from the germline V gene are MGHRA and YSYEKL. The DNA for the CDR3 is TGCGCCAGCAGCCAAGAGAGGCTTTCGGGACACACCGCTCGCGAGCACTACTTC. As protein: CASSQERLSGHTAREHYF.

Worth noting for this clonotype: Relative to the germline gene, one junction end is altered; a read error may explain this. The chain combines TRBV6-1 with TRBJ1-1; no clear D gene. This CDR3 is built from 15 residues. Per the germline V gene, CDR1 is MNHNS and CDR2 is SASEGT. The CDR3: CASTFFVQPNTEAFF. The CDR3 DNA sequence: TGTGCCAGCACCTTCTTCGTTCAACCTAACACTGAGGCTTTCTTT.

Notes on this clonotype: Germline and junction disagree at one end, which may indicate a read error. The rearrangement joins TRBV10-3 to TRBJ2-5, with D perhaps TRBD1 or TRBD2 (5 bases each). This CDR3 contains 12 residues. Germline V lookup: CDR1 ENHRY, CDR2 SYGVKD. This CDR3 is CGIGTEEETQYF. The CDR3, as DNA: TGTGGCATAGGGACGGAGGAAGAGACCCAGTATTTC.

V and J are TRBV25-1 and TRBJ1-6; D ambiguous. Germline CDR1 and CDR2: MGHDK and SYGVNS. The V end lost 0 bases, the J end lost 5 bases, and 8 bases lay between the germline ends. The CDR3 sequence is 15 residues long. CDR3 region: CASSEYTRDNSPLHF. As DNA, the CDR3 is TGTGCCAGCAGTGAATATACACGGGATAATTCACCCCTCCACTTT.